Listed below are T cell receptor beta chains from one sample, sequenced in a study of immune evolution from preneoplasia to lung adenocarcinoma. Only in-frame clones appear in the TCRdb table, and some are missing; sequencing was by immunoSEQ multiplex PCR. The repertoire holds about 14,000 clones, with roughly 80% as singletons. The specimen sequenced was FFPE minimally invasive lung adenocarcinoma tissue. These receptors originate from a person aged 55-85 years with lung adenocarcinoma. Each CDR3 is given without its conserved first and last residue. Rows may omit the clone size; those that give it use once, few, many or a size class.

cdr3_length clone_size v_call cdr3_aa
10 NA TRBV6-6 ASRPTSYEQY
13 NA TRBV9 ASSTRGVIDYGYT
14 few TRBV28 ASRVIGTLSSYEQY
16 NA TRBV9 ASSVAGQGISLRDTQY
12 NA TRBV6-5 ASSYGGYNSPLH
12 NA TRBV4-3 ASSQDIGGGELF
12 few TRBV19 ASRTKGYNSPLH
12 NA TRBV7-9 ASSLAQGVEKLF
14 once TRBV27 ASMGLAGEGAYEQY
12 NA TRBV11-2 ASSSRGRNTEAF
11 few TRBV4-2 ASSPTVNTEAF